One TCR beta chain is described in this entry. The data belong to a study of blood T cell repertoires in COVID-19. Across the study: Samples taken during acute and convalescent COVID-19 were collected in the United States, Italy and Spain. T cells, B-cell-depleted T cells, or PBMCs supplied cDNA or gDNA.

Patients at the Seattle site were enrolled during active infection and followed longitudinally. The germline V and J ends were trimmed by 0 bases and 3 bases, with 9 bases remaining between them. Germline V lookup: CDR1 SGHRS, CDR2 YFSETQ. The CDR3 is made up of 14 amino acids. Original processing methods: From reference gene primer amplification, estimates of nucleated cell counts were derived. Produced via immunoSEQ multiplex PCR; TCRdb's table is partial and in-frame only. D and trimming come from the DNA, and the V and J calls and clone size come from that table. This sample has about 310,000 clones, with around 87% found just once.

The chain is built from TRBV5-1 and TRBJ1-1; D ambiguous. Sequencing was done on a sample of peripheral blood. This TCR derives from a woman aged 40 to 55 with COVID-19, enrolled during active disease. The CDR3 region has the DNA TGCGCCAGCAGCTTGGCCGAACAGTACACTGAAGCTTTCTTT. Protein sequence: CASSLAEQYTEAFF. The entire variable domain, with the rest obtained from reference TRBV5-1 and TRBJ1-1, is as follows: KAGVTQTPRYLIKTRGQQVTLSCSPISGHRSVSWYQQTPGQGLQFLFEYFSETQRNKGNFPGRFSGRQFSNSRSEMNVSTLELGDSALYLCASSLAEQYTEAFFGQGTRLTVV.